This T cell receptor beta chain was identified during a study of Ad26.COV2.S vaccination and SARS-CoV-2 variants. Treatment specified: over 15 received Ad26.COV2.S at low or high dose, single or two shots; five or six received placebo; per-sample allocation not given. All samples were drawn on day 63, counting from the first vaccine or placebo injection. The data were produced by immunoSEQ multiplex PCR, yet TCRdb's version contains in-frame clones alone and is incomplete. The sample has 300,000 to 400,000 clones; 88% are singletons. With 0 bases clipped from V and 4 bases from J, the junction kept 5 bases outside the gene matches. The germline V gene encodes CDR1 SGDLS and CDR2 YYNGEE. This CDR3 is 16 amino acids long.

Source: peripheral blood, taken in a trial of Ad26.COV2.S vaccine versus placebo. This TCR derives from a person aged 18 to 65 who received the Ad26.COV2.S COVID-19 vaccine or a placebo. The chain couples TRBV9 to TRBJ2-1, with 9 bases aligning to TRBD2. This chain's CDR3 is CASSVEASGTYNEQFF. As DNA, the CDR3 is TGTGCCAGCAGCGTAGAGGCTAGCGGGACGTACAATGAGCAGTTCTTC. The full variable domain, its missing parts supplied by reference TRBV9 and TRBJ2-1, is DSGVTQTPKHLITATGQRVTLRCSPRSGDLSVYWYQQSLDQGLQFLIQYYNGEERAKGNILERFSAQQFPDLHSELNLSSLELGDSALYFCASSVEASGTYNEQFFGPGTRLTVL.